This T cell receptor (beta chain) was observed in a study of T cell repertoires in cytomegalovirus infection. Across the whole study: CMV epitopes that were recently identified and HLA-C-restricted were used alongside well-studied HLA-B-restricted ones. Signatures in public TCR beta sequences pointed to both CMV infection and matching HLA type.

As regards this clonotype: The target antigen is unknown.

Regarding the study as a whole: There were HLA-C-restricted CMV-specific TCR beta clonotypes dominating the ex vivo response. Based on cumulative public TCR beta family frequency, carriers of CMV plus the relevant HLA were identified.

Trimming removed 4 bases from V and 1 base from J, with 7 bases in between. Per germline, CDR1 LNHDA and CDR2 SQIVND (reference sequence). The CDR3 runs to 13 residues. Each CDR3 protein is one row after TCRdb ran MiXCR on the reads. The repertoire has around 710,000 distinct CDR3 sequences, about 27% of them found once; the top ten carry around 14%. The input for sequencing was cultured CD8+ T cells from PBMCs, taken from culture after CMV antigen stimulation. The chain is built from TRBV19 and TRBJ1-1; D gene uncertain. This clonotype was obtained from a human donor in good health (CMV status not recorded). Some clones in this sample may be carry-over from other donors' samples. The CDR3 nucleotides read TGTGCCAGTAGTACAATACCGAACACTGAAGCTTTCTTT. The encoded protein is CASSTIPNTEAFF.